This T cell receptor beta chain was retrieved from a study of beta chain features in type 1 diabetes. About the research overall: No age, gender or cell yield differences were seen between patients and healthy donors.

The CDR3 runs to 15 residues. CDR1 SQVTM and CDR2 ANQGSEA come from the germline V gene. Trimming took off 2 bases at V and 0 bases at J, with 12 bases between the two ends. Expressed TCRB transcripts got sequenced, as all isolated RNA was reverse transcribed. Clones were sequenced by immunoSEQ multiplex PCR, and TCRdb holds only the in-frame ones, with some missing. The sample records about 900,000 clones, roughly 16% being singletons. Specimen: naive CD4+ T cells from blood. The chain is built from TRBV29-1 and TRBJ2-3; the D is unclear. This clonotype was obtained from a woman younger than 30 in good health. The CDR3 region is CSVERTATSTDTQYF. The CDR3 bases are TGCAGCGTTGAAAGAACAGCCACTAGCACAGATACGCAGTATTTT.